A single sample gave rise to the 30 T cell receptor beta chains below, sequenced in a study of beta chain features in type 1 diabetes. Expressed TCRB transcripts were sequenced, since all the RNA that had been isolated was reverse transcribed. Using immunoSEQ multiplex PCR, the repertoire was profiled, and TCRdb retains in-frame clones only, with some absent. The table records some 44,000 clones, approximately 48% of them present only once. The sample taken for sequencing was stem cell memory CD4+ T cells from blood. The receptors come from a woman in her 30s in good health.

The chain joins TRBV4-2 to TRBJ1-1; 7 bases agree with TRBD1. This CDR3 is built from 15 residues. The ends lost 1 base at V and 4 bases at J; junction bases unmatched: 6. Per the germline V gene, CDR1 is LGHNA and CDR2 is YNFKEQ. CDR3 amino acids: CASSQATGRGTEAFF. In DNA form, the CDR3 reads TGTGCCAGCAGCCAAGCGACAGGGCGCGGCACTGAAGCTTTCTTT.

The CDR3 bases are TGTGCCAGCAGCCCCAGGGGTACTGCGGGAGGGCCTCGGAGGGAGCAGTACTTC. Translated, it gives CASSPRGTAGGPRREQYF. The chain employs TRBV7-2 and TRBJ2-7; 9 bases fit TRBD2. Germline V CDR1 and CDR2: SGHTA, FQGNSA. The V gene end was trimmed by 5 bases and the J gene end by 7 bases; junction bases not matched to a gene: 21. The CDR3 is made up of 18 amino acids.

The chain employs TRBV5-1 and TRBJ2-3; 11 nucleotides line up with TRBD2. The CDR3 covers 16 residues. The V and J ends lost 2 bases and 4 bases, in that order; junction bases with no gene match: 6. Germline lookup yields CDR1 SGHRS and CDR2 YFSETQ. In DNA form, the CDR3 reads TGCGCCAGCAGCTTAAGAGGGACTAGCGGATCAGATACGCAGTATTTT. Its translation is CASSLRGTSGSDTQYF.

Here the CDR3 reads CASSVSNEQFF. The CDR3 nucleotides are TGTGCCAGCAGTGTGAGCAATGAGCAGTTCTTC. The chain joins TRBV2 to TRBJ2-1; D gene ambiguous. V was trimmed by 4 bases and J by 6 bases, leaving 4 bases between them. Germline V CDR1 and CDR2: SNHLY, FYNNEI. The CDR3 has 11 residues. Combining the CDR3 with reference TRBV2 and TRBJ2-1 gives the whole variable domain EPEVTQTPSHQVTQMGQEVILRCVPISNHLYFYWYRQILGQKVEFLVSFYNNEISEKSEIFDDQFSVERPDGSNFTLKIRSTKLEDSAMYFCASSVSNEQFFGPGTRLTVL.

This clone was seen more than once but under ten times. This chain links TRBV15 with TRBJ1-1, with a weak D call TRBD1 (6 bases). Germline V gene lookup returns CDR1 LNHNV and CDR2 YYDKDF (reference sequence). With 0 bases removed from V and 5 bases from J, the gap between germline ends came to 16 bases. This CDR3 comprises 16 residues. CDR3 sequence (DNA): TGTGCCACCAGCAGAGATCTTCTTCAGGGGAAAACTGAAGCTTTCTTT. This encodes CATSRDLLQGKTEAFF.

This clone came up a few times. The chain has TRBV27 and TRBJ2-3, with 9 positions matching TRBD2. The germline gives CDR1 MNHEY, CDR2 SMNVEV (reference sequence). This CDR3 is built from 19 residues. V was pared by 5 bases and J by 0 bases, with 15 bases of the junction left unmatched. The CDR3, as DNA: TGTGCCAGCAGTCTCCCCAGGGTAGCGGGAGCGCCGAGCACAGATACGCAGTATTTT. Protein product: CASSLPRVAGAPSTDTQYF.

This clone turned up a few times. This sequence joins TRBV5-4 and TRBJ2-7; the D gene is possibly TRBD2 (6 bases). The V gene's germline CDR1 is SGHNT and CDR2 YYREEE (reference sequence). Trimming pared 4 bases from V and 7 bases from J, leaving 18 bases between. This CDR3 spans 14 amino acids. The CDR3 coding sequence is TGTGCCAGCAGCCCGGGCGGCGGGGATCGGGAGCAGTACTTC. Its protein product is CASSPGGGDREQYF.

The V and J genes are TRBV29-1 and TRBJ2-7; TRBD2 might be the D (6 bases). The CDR3 has 13 amino acids. Trimming shortened V by 4 bases and J by 3 bases, and 13 bases separated the two germline ends. Germline lookup yields CDR1 SQVTM and CDR2 ANQGSEA. The CDR3 protein is CSVGRGSIYEQYF. CDR3 DNA sequence: TGCAGCGTTGGGCGGGGATCGATCTACGAGCAGTACTTC.

V gene TRBV28 combines with J gene TRBJ2-7; D is unresolved. V lost 3 bases, J lost 0 bases, and 9 bases lay in between. This CDR3 is 14 amino acids long. Germline V gene sequence: CDR1 MDHEN, CDR2 SYDVKM. CDR3 sequence: CASSFSSSSYEQYF. Written as DNA, the CDR3 is TGTGCCAGCAGTTTTAGCTCAAGCTCCTACGAGCAGTACTTC.

The chain has TRBV11-2 and TRBJ2-7, with D possibly matching TRBD2 (6 bases). CDR1 SGHAT and CDR2 FQNNGV come from the germline V gene. V shed 1 base and J shed 4 bases, with 20 bases lying between them. The CDR3 runs 17 residues. In DNA, the CDR3 is TGTGCCAGCAGCTTAGGGGACTTTCGTGGGGGTGGATACGAGCAGTACTTC. Amino acids: CASSLGDFRGGGYEQYF.

The chain couples TRBV7-9 to TRBJ2-6; a possible D gene is TRBD2 (5 bases). The CDR3 covers 17 residues. Trimming removed 4 bases from V and 0 bases from J, with 13 bases in between. Germline loops: CDR1 SEHNR, CDR2 FQNEAQ (reference sequence). For the CDR3, the DNA is TGTGCCAGCAGCTCGCGGACGGGGAGCTCTGGGGCCAACGTCCTGACTTTC. Translated, it gives CASSSRTGSSGANVLTF.

V and J are TRBV4-3 and TRBJ2-1, with TRBD2 identical over 13 bases. V was pared by 2 bases and J by 11 bases, with 12 bases of the junction left unmatched. CDR3 size: 17 residues. CDR1 and CDR2 (germline): LGHNA, YSLEER. The CDR3 nucleotides are TGCGCCAGCAGCCAAAGAGAAATGGGGGGACTAGCGGGACAGCAGTTCTTC. Its translation is CASSQREMGGLAGQQFF.

The chain joins TRBV4-3 to TRBJ2-5, with 13 positions matching TRBD2. The tail of the sequence fits TRBJ2-7 better, so the J call may be wrong. CDR1 and CDR2 from the germline V gene are LGHNA and YSLEER. There are 16 residues in the CDR3. The CDR3 reads CASSQQLAGGSYEQYF. The CDR3 DNA reads TGCGCCAGCAGCCAACAACTAGCGGGAGGGAGTTACGAGCAGTACTTC.

The CDR3 sequence: CASSPRGGVTGELFF. The DNA for the CDR3 is TGTGCCAGCAGCCCCCGAGGCGGAGTCACCGGGGAGCTGTTTTTT. The genes are TRBV9 and TRBJ2-2, with D hard to call. The CDR3 runs to 15 residues. The germline gives CDR1 SGDLS, CDR2 YYNGEE. With 4 bases removed from V and 4 bases from J, the gap between germline ends came to 14 bases.

This rearrangement joins TRBV28 to TRBJ2-2, with D possibly matching TRBD2 (5 bases). The germline V and J ends were trimmed by 8 bases and 0 bases, with 10 bases remaining between them. Germline CDR1 MDHEN, CDR2 SYDVKM. The CDR3 sequence is 14 residues long. This CDR3 reads CASLRLPNTGELFF. The CDR3 DNA reads TGTGCCAGCCTTCGACTACCGAACACCGGGGAGCTGTTTTTT.

The chain couples TRBV9 to TRBJ2-5; possibly TRBD2 for D (5 bases). The CDR3 contains 14 residues. Germline assignment: CDR1 SGDLS and CDR2 YYNGEE. Trimming shortened V by 0 bases and J by 1 base, and 7 bases separated the two germline ends. This CDR3 reads CASSVGGVQETQYF. The CDR3, as DNA: TGTGCCAGCAGCGTAGGGGGAGTCCAAGAGACCCAGTACTTC. The variable domain in full, with the rest retrieved from reference TRBV9 and TRBJ2-5, is DSGVTQTPKHLITATGQRVTLRCSPRSGDLSVYWYQQSLDQGLQFLIQYYNGEERAKGNILERFSAQQFPDLHSELNLSSLELGDSALYFCASSVGGVQETQYFGPGTRLLVL.

This clone was seen only a few times. The chain is built from TRBV7-2 and TRBJ2-3, with 14 bases matching TRBD2. J gave up 0 bases and V 5 bases, and 7 bases lay outside the gene matches. From germline, CDR1 is SGHTA and CDR2 FQGNSA. The CDR3 has 18 amino acids. Here the CDR3 DNA reads TGTGCCAGCAGCCACGGACTAGCGGGAGGCTCTAGCACAGATACGCAGTATTTT. This translates into CASSHGLAGGSSTDTQYF.

In this sample, this clone turned up a few times. This chain uses TRBV18 with TRBJ2-7, with a possible D match to TRBD1 (6 bases). This CDR3 is 15 amino acids long. Looked up from germline, CDR1 is KGHSH and CDR2 is LQKENI. Trimming cost V 1 base and J 0 bases, with 10 bases left between them. CDR3 sequence (DNA): TGTGCCAGCTCACCACGGGGGCGTACCTCCTACGAGCAGTACTTC. This encodes CASSPRGRTSYEQYF.

The V gene is TRBV11-2, the J gene TRBJ2-5; D is ambiguous. Germline assignment: CDR1 SGHAT and CDR2 FQNNGV. Between the trimmed V and J ends, which lost 2 bases and 6 bases, there was a span of 7 bases. This CDR3 has 12 residues. In DNA, the CDR3 is TGTGCCAGCAGCTTATCCCTTAAGACCCAGTACTTC. It codes for CASSLSLKTQYF.

This clone was observed a few times. CDR3 in amino acids: CASSLVLHEQFF. CDR3 bases: TGTGCCAGCAGCTTAGTACTCCATGAGCAGTTCTTC. This chain links TRBV7-2 with TRBJ2-1; D gene unclear. Germline-derived CDR1 and CDR2 are SGHTA and FQGNSA. V shed 1 base and J shed 8 bases, with 6 bases lying between them. The CDR3 extends over 12 amino acids.

In its sample, this clone was seen a few times. The chain recombines TRBV4-1 with TRBJ2-2, with a tentative D call TRBD1 (7 bases). CDR1 MGHRA and CDR2 YSYEKL come from the germline V gene. CDR3 length equals 18 residues. Trimming stripped 3 bases from V and 2 bases from J, with 19 bases between. CDR3 sequence reads: CASSHGRLRDSNTGELFF. The CDR3 coding sequence is TGCGCCAGCAGCCACGGCCGACTGCGGGACAGTAACACCGGGGAGCTGTTTTTT.

The V call is TRBV28, the J call TRBJ2-4, with D perhaps matching TRBD1 (6 bases). This CDR3 comprises 16 residues. The V gene lost 2 bases and the J gene lost 7 bases, with 18 bases spanning the gap. Germline assignment: CDR1 MDHEN and CDR2 SYDVKM. The CDR3, as DNA: TGTGCCAGCAGTTTAAATCCCGGACAGAGGAAGAACATTCAGTACTTC. Translation gives CASSLNPGQRKNIQYF.

The chain uses TRBV7-6 and TRBJ2-5, with 7 positions matching TRBD1. The J call may be faulty, since TRBJ2-7 better matches the DNA end. The CDR3 consists of 14 residues. CDR1 SGHVS and CDR2 FNYEAQ come from the germline V gene. CDR3 loop: CASSPGQATYEQYF. The CDR3 DNA is TGTGCCAGCAGCCCAGGACAGGCGACCTACGAGCAGTACTTC.

This clone was seen more than once but under ten times. The CDR3 spells CASSPASGDYGYTF. CDR3 in DNA: TGCGCCAGCAGCCCTGCATCCGGGGACTATGGCTACACCTTC. J is TRBJ1-2 and V is TRBV5-1; D uncertain. Germline values: CDR1 SGHRS, CDR2 YFSETQ. The CDR3 consists of 14 residues. With 4 bases removed from V and 3 bases from J, the gap between germline ends came to 13 bases.

The V and J genes are TRBV5-1 and TRBJ2-5; TRBD2 matches at 8 bases. This CDR3 comprises 13 residues. Germline values: CDR1 SGHRS, CDR2 YFSETQ. The trim removed 2 bases at V and 5 bases at J, leaving 2 bases unmatched. As DNA, the CDR3 is TGCGCCAGCAGCTTAGCGGGAGTTGAGACCCAGTACTTC. Translated: CASSLAGVETQYF.

The chain links TRBV18 to TRBJ2-6, with unresolved D. This CDR3 has 18 residues. Germline CDR1 reads KGHSH; CDR2 reads LQKENI. V lost 0 bases and J 1 base, leaving 13 bases between the germline ends. CDR3 residues: CASSPPSAPASGANVLTF. CDR3 nucleotides: TGTGCCAGCTCACCACCTTCTGCACCCGCGTCTGGGGCCAACGTCCTGACTTTC.

The chain employs TRBV11-3 and TRBJ2-3, with D unclear. Germline V gives CDR1 SGHNT, CDR2 YENEEA. Trimming removed 1 base at V and 2 bases at J, with 13 bases between. This CDR3 comprises 16 residues. CDR3 DNA: TGTGCCAGCAGCTTAGGGCGGAGAGAGAACACAGATACGCAGTATTTT. Protein sequence: CASSLGRRENTDTQYF.

The genes are TRBV5-6 and TRBJ2-1; tentative D call: TRBD2 (5 bases). Trimming removed 4 bases at V and 10 bases at J, with 12 bases between. Looked up from germline, CDR1 is SGHDT and CDR2 is YYEEEE. There are 12 residues in the CDR3. CDR3 region: CASSPPSHEQFF. The CDR3 DNA reads TGTGCCAGCAGCCCCCCTAGCCACGAGCAGTTCTTC.

The genes are TRBV19 and TRBJ1-2; TRBD1 matches 7 bases. CDR1 and CDR2 (germline): LNHDA, SQIVND (reference sequence). Trimming took 8 bases from V and 0 from J; bases not matched to a gene: 9. The CDR3 consists of 15 residues. The CDR3 nucleotides read TGTGCCAGTGTACAATCGGGACAGACTAACTATGGCTACACCTTC. This gives the protein CASVQSGQTNYGYTF.

This sequence joins TRBV19 and TRBJ2-1; D might be TRBD1 (7 bases). There are 16 residues in the CDR3. CDR1 LNHDA and CDR2 SQIVND come from the germline V gene (reference sequence). Deletions cut 0 bases from V and 4 bases from J, with 13 bases between. In nucleotides, the CDR3 is TGTGCCAGTAGTATAGATCAGGGGGGTCCATACAATGAGCAGTTCTTC. Translating gives CASSIDQGGPYNEQFF.